The following is a T cell receptor (beta chain) sequence with its context. Clones were sequenced by immunoSEQ multiplex PCR, and TCRdb holds only the in-frame ones, with some missing. This table holds 120,000 or so clones, roughly 87% found once. The sample comes from a study of control samples from healthy donors and cancer patients. V was pared by 4 bases and J by 4 bases, with 9 bases between. This CDR3 is 13 amino acids long. The genes are TRBV12-3 or TRBV12-4 and TRBJ2-3, with a tentative D call TRBD2 (6 bases). This receptor was obtained from a man aged 40-49 years in good health. The specimen sequenced was blood. CDR3 DNA: TGTGCCAGCAGTTCCGAGCGGGCAGATACGCAGTATTTT. The encoded protein is CASSSERADTQYF.